The 12 T cell receptor beta chains given below trace back to one sample, sequenced in a study of T-cell memory formation after mild COVID-19. TCRdb redid the calling of the 5' RACE reads with MiXCR, one entry per CDR3 protein. The table includes around 250,000 distinct CDR3 sequences, roughly 16% detected once. The sequencing sample was made of PBMCs or a T cell subset sorted from them (not recorded which). These receptors were taken from a man aged 18 to 30 who had mild COVID-19 (a few samples of this study predate the infection). Cell type and time point are not known.

This clonotype was recorded many times. The chain recombines TRBV10-3 with TRBJ2-7, with D perhaps TRBD2 (6 bases). Per germline, CDR1 ENHRY and CDR2 SYGVKD. The CDR3 loop spans 16 amino acids. Trimming removed 0 bases from V and 0 bases from J, with 12 bases in between. The CDR3 coding sequence is TGTGCCATCAGTGAGTCGAGGGACGGGAGCTCCTACGAGCAGTACGTC. It is translated as CAISESRDGSSYEQYV.

In its sample, this clonotype was seen a few times. This sequence joins TRBV7-2 and TRBJ1-2; possible D gene TRBD1, 6 bases. V lost 5 bases to trimming and J lost 5 bases, with 21 bases between them. This CDR3 comprises 16 residues. Germline V CDR1 and CDR2: SGHTA, FQGNSA. CDR3 bases: TGTGCCAGCAGCCGGACCCGGGACACCAGCCAGTATGGCTACACCTTC. Its protein is CASSRTRDTSQYGYTF.

This clonotype was picked up a small number of times. V and J are TRBV5-1 and TRBJ1-2, with unresolved D. Per germline, CDR1 SGHRS and CDR2 YFSETQ. Trimming left V 4 bases short and J 6 bases short, with 13 bases between. There are 13 residues in the CDR3. CDR3 coding DNA: TGCGCCAGCAGCGCGGATCGACGGAATGGCTACACCTTC. It translates to CASSADRRNGYTF.

V and J are TRBV7-3 and TRBJ2-2; D remains ambiguous. This CDR3 region has 15 residues. Germline V lookup: CDR1 SGHTA, CDR2 FQGTGA. Trimming stripped 0 bases from V and 6 bases from J, with 11 bases between. CDR3 sequence: CASSLTAIEPGELFF. The CDR3 region has the DNA TGTGCCAGCAGCTTAACGGCCATAGAACCCGGGGAGCTGTTTTTT.

The genes are TRBV15 and TRBJ1-1; 11 bases map to TRBD1. The V gene's germline CDR1 is LNHNV and CDR2 YYDKDF (reference sequence). J was trimmed by 14 bases and V by 6 bases; bases with no gene match: 8. CDR3 length: 12 residues. The CDR3 spells CATREGTGGKFF. The CDR3, as DNA: TGTGCCACCAGAGAGGGGACAGGGGGAAAGTTCTTT.

The chain employs TRBV7-2 and TRBJ2-2; 8 nucleotides line up with TRBD2. CDR1 and CDR2 (germline): SGHTA, FQGNSA. The CDR3 spans 13 residues. Germline trimming cut 1 base from V and 12 bases from J; bases unmatched to any gene: 4. In DNA, the CDR3 is TGTGCCAGCAGCTTAGGTGTAGCGGGGCAGCTGTTTTTT. It translates to CASSLGVAGQLFF.

This clonotype was observed a few times. The J gene is TRBJ2-3, the V gene TRBV7-3, with 12 bases fitting TRBD2. The CDR3 has 16 residues. The trim removed 5 bases at V and 2 bases at J, leaving 5 bases unmatched. Germline V gene lookup returns CDR1 SGHTA and CDR2 FQGTGA. The DNA for the CDR3 is TGTGCCAGCAGCACCACTAGCGGGGGGACCACAGATACGCAGTATTTT. This sequence encodes CASSTTSGGTTDTQYF.

The chain carries TRBV20-1 and TRBJ1-1; the match to TRBD1 covers 7 bases. The CDR3 totals 11 residues. Germline V gene lookup returns CDR1 DFQATT and CDR2 SNEGSKA (reference sequence). V lost 6 bases and J lost 8; bases outside the gene matches: 6. CDR3 nucleotides: TGCAGTGCCCGGACAGGTCGGGAAGCTTTCTTT. Translated: CSARTGREAFF.

This chain joins TRBV3-1 and TRBJ1-1, with 10 bases lining up with TRBD1. V was pared by 5 bases and J by 3 bases, with 6 bases of the junction left unmatched. In germline, CDR1 is LGHDT, CDR2 YNNKEL (reference sequence). This CDR3 is built from 15 residues. The CDR3 region is CASSAGDRGYTEAFF. As DNA, the CDR3 is TGTGCCAGCAGCGCCGGGGACAGGGGATACACTGAAGCTTTCTTT.

The chain uses TRBV7-9 and TRBJ2-1; 8 bases are shared with TRBD2. The CDR3 loop spans 16 amino acids. V lost 3 bases to trimming and J lost 2 bases; unmatched junction nucleotides: 6. Germline V gene data show CDR1 as SEHNR and CDR2 as FQNEAQ (reference sequence). DNA for the CDR3: TGTGCCAGCAGCTTTCCGGGGGGGATCGCCTACAATGAGCAGTTCTTC. Encoded protein: CASSFPGGIAYNEQFF.

V and J are TRBV5-1 and TRBJ2-2; D not resolved. V was shortened by 4 bases and J by 4 bases, with 14 bases between the two germline ends. The CDR3 is made up of 15 amino acids. CDR1 SGHRS and CDR2 YFSETQ come from the germline V gene. The CDR3 sequence: CASSNGQLSTGELFF. The DNA for the CDR3 is TGCGCCAGCAGCAACGGGCAGTTATCCACCGGGGAGCTGTTTTTT.

Only a few counts were recorded for this clonotype. The chain links TRBV12-3 or TRBV12-4 to TRBJ1-2; the match to TRBD1 covers 8 bases. Trimming cost V 6 bases and J 7 bases; bases outside gene matches: 16. The CDR3 is made up of 16 amino acids. The CDR3 reads CASSQTPRQGMGGYTF. CDR3 DNA sequence: TGTGCCAGCAGCCAGACCCCCCGACAGGGGATGGGTGGCTACACCTTC.